This record concerns one TCR beta chain sequence. Treatment noted: roughly 20 received Ad26.COV2.S at low or high dose, single or two shots; roughly five received placebo; per-sample allocation not given. Sampling happened 63 days after the first vaccine or placebo injection. Germline V gene sequence: CDR1 KGHSH, CDR2 LQKENI. With 3 bases clipped from V and 7 bases from J, the junction kept 8 bases outside the gene matches. CDR3 length: 15 residues. Data came from immunoSEQ multiplex PCR; TCRdb stores just in-frame clones and leaves some out. The sample has 400,000 to 500,000 clones; roughly 87% are singletons. This record comes from a study of Ad26.COV2.S vaccination and SARS-CoV-2 variants.

The chain links TRBV18 to TRBJ1-4; 7 bases are shared with TRBD1. The material was peripheral blood, obtained in a trial of Ad26.COV2.S vaccine versus placebo. This TCR was sampled from a person aged 18-60 years who received the Ad26.COV2.S COVID-19 vaccine or a placebo. This chain's CDR3 is CASSPQTGIREKLFF. CDR3 nucleotide sequence: TGTGCCAGCTCACCCCAGACAGGGATACGTGAAAAACTGTTTTTT.